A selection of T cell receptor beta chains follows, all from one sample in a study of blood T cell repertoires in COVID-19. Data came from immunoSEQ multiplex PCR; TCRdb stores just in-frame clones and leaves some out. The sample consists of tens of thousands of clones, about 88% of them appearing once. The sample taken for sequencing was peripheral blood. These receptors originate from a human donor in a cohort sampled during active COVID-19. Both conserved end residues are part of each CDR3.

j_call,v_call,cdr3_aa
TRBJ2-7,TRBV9,CASSRGGSYEQYF
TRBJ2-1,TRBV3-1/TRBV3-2,CASSPSGGAFGPFF
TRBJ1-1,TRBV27,CASSFVGGAEAFF
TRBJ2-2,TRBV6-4,CASSDSDTGELFF
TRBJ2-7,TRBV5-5,CASSLTTFLEQYF
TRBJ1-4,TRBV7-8,CASSYGIANEKLFF
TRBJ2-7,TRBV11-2,CASSLGTGGPSSYEQYF
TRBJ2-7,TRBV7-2,CASSPRTGALYEQYF
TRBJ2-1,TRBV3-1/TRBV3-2,CASSHRFGGAWSEQFF
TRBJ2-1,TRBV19,CASSIGRAYNEQFF
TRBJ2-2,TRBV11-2,CASSLDPATSQSGELFF
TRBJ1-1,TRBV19,CASSLSGTGVMNTEAFF
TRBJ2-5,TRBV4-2,CASSQGEGLGSETQYF
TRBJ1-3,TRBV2,CASRNTGHNGNTIYF
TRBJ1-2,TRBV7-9,CASSSIRTYEGYTF
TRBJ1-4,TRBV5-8,CASSLMGAGEKLFF
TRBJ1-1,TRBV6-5,CASTPGQNLNTEAFF
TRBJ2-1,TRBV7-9,CASTPTGTGAEEQFF
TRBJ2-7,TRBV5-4,CASSPRGRYEQYF
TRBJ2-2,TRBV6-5,CASSSGQGYPGELFF
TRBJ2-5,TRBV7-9,CASSLAGGNGETQYF
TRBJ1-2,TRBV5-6,CASSLYRGQLYGYTF
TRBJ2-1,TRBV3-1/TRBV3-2,CASSRITSGYDNEQFF
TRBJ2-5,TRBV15,CATSRGGQGQETQYF
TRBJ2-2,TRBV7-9,CASSLISGGFTGELFF
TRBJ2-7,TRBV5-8,CASSRFGGTGEQYF
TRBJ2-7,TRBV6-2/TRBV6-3,CASSWGQSSYEQYF
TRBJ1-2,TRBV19,CASREGRSYYGYTF
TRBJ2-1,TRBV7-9,CASSLFGGGAPRGNEQFF
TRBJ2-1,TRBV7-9,CASSKWGGTSPNEQFF
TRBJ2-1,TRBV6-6,CASSYSLTEKEQFF
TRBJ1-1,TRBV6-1,CASSDGMRTEAFF
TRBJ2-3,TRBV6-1,CASSEQRGDTQYF